The T cell receptor (beta chain) described here comes from a study of T-cell reconstitution after alpha-beta-depleted transplantation in children. TCRbeta library preparation incorporated unique molecular identifiers. TCRdb passed the PCR reads through MiXCR, listing each CDR3 protein once. This repertoire shows 190,000 or so distinct CDR3 sequences, roughly 15% found once; its top ten account for about 13%. This clonotype was recorded many times. This CDR3 is built from 15 residues. The V gene's germline CDR1 is SGHAT and CDR2 FQNNGV. V lost 1 base, J lost 2 bases, and 10 bases lay in between. V and J are TRBV11-2 and TRBJ2-3; no definite D call. The sequencing used PBMCs from the stem cell graft donor, collected from the stem cell graft. This sequence originates from a human donor who donated a stem cell graft to a child with acute lymphoblastic leukemia. CDR3 nucleotide sequence: TGTGCCAGCAGCTTAGCGCCGCTTTCCACAGATACGCAGTATTTT. Residues: CASSLAPLSTDTQYF.